This T cell receptor beta chain was found in a study of T cell responses to AZD1222 COVID-19 vaccine. Study-level points and caveats: Repertoires in all cases were sampled only once the peak T cell response had passed. It was only 6 or 7 AZD1222 recipients who were seropositive at baseline. Receipt of two AZD1222 doses was followed by a rise in Spike-specific TCR breadth and depth. Targets within unmutated variant regions were reportedly found for nearly half of spike-specific TCRs.

V lost 0 bases and J 5 bases, leaving 14 bases between the germline ends. The length of the CDR3 is 15 residues. Sequenced by immunoSEQ multiplex PCR; TCRdb stores in-frame clones only, minus some. The sample has more than 95,000 clones; just under 95% are singletons. About this clone: Antigen unknown.

Sequencing was performed on peripheral blood, taken on day 0 of AZD1222 vaccination. The gene calls are TRBV23-1 and TRBJ2-7, with D unresolved. TRBV23-1 is an open reading frame whose function is uncertain. The source of this sequence is an adult in good health. The DNA for the CDR3 is TGCGCCAGCAGTCAATCGCGCTCCCGCCGTGACGAGCAGTACTTC. It codes for CASSQSRSRRDEQYF.